These T cell receptor beta chains were read from a single sample in a study of T cells after yellow fever vaccination. From the 5' RACE reads, TCRdb called clonotypes with MiXCR, one entry per CDR3 protein. Altogether 200,000 to 300,000 distinct CDR3 sequences are present, 6.5% to 7.5% being singletons, with the ten largest covering more than 0.85%. This specimen consisted of CD4+ T cells sorted from PBMCs, obtained on the day of the yellow fever booster vaccination. These receptor sequences come from a young man who received the YFV17D yellow fever vaccine. The CDR3 runs from the conserved cysteine through the conserved F or W. D genes are given only for firm matches. A clone size is listed for some rows: how often the clone was seen (once, few, many), or a class if it is expanded.

J: TRBJ2-1; size: few; D: TRBD2; V: TRBV5-1; DNA: TGCGCCAGCAGGAAAATAGCGGGAGGGGGTGAGCAGTTCTTC; CDR3: CASRKIAGGGEQFF
J: TRBJ2-7; size: .; D: TRBD2; V: TRBV5-1; DNA: TGCGCCAACAGCGCGGTAGCGGGAGGGGTCGGGGACGGCGAGCAGTACTTC; CDR3: CANSAVAGGVGDGEQYF
J: TRBJ2-1; size: .; D: TRBD2; V: TRBV11-2; DNA: TGTGCCAGCAGAGCCGGGACTAGCGGGAGTCATGAGCAGTTCTTC; CDR3: CASRAGTSGSHEQFF
J: TRBJ2-5; size: many; D: .; V: TRBV20-1; DNA: TGCAGTGCTAGAAAAGCAATTGAAGCGACTGAGACCCAGTACTTC; CDR3: CSARKAIEATETQYF
J: TRBJ2-1; size: many; D: .; V: TRBV7-2; DNA: TGTGCCAGCAGCTCCTCAGTAAATTGGGAGCAGTTCTTC; CDR3: CASSSSVNWEQFF
J: TRBJ2-7; size: .; D: TRBD1; V: TRBV29-1; DNA: TGCAGCGAAGCACACCCCCGGGACAGGGGAATCTACGAGCAGTACTTC; CDR3: CSEAHPRDRGIYEQYF
J: TRBJ2-3; size: many; D: .; V: TRBV19; DNA: TGTGCCAGCCAGAGGAGGGGGAGTCCGGATACGCAGTATTTT; CDR3: CASQRRGSPDTQYF
J: TRBJ2-6; size: many; D: .; V: TRBV5-8; DNA: TGTGCCAGCAGCTTGGGTAGGGTCTCTGGGGCCAACGTCCTGACTTTC; CDR3: CASSLGRVSGANVLTF
J: TRBJ2-1; size: many; D: .; V: TRBV20-1; DNA: TGCAGAGTTCAGTGGGATAGGTCCTACAATGAGCAGTTCTTC; CDR3: CRVQWDRSYNEQFF
J: TRBJ2-1; size: .; D: TRBD1; V: TRBV5-1; DNA: TGCGCCAGCAGCTCGGGACAGGGGCGGAATGAGCAGTTCTTC; CDR3: CASSSGQGRNEQFF
J: TRBJ1-2; size: many; D: TRBD1; V: TRBV12-3/TRBV12-4; DNA: TGTGCCAGCAGCCGGGGACAGTATGGCTACACCTTC; CDR3: CASSRGQYGYTF
J: TRBJ1-5; size: few; D: TRBD1; V: TRBV5-1; DNA: TGCGCCAGCAGCACGGGACAGCCTAATCAGCCCCAGCATTTT; CDR3: CASSTGQPNQPQHF
J: TRBJ2-2; size: few; D: .; V: TRBV29-1; DNA: TGCAGCGTTGTGCAGGACCTGAACACCGGGGAGCTGTTTTTT; CDR3: CSVVQDLNTGELFF
J: TRBJ1-5; size: many; D: .; V: TRBV7-2; DNA: TGTGCCAGCAGCTTAATGATGCATCAGCCCCAGCATTTT; CDR3: CASSLMMHQPQHF
J: TRBJ2-1; size: .; D: .; V: TRBV29-1; DNA: TGCAGCGTTTTTCCCCAGCTAGTCAGTGAGCAGTTCTTC; CDR3: CSVFPQLVSEQFF
J: TRBJ1-5; size: few; D: .; V: TRBV7-2; DNA: TGTGCCAGCAGCTCGACGCTTAATCAGCCCCAGCATTTT; CDR3: CASSSTLNQPQHF
J: TRBJ2-4; size: .; D: TRBD2; V: TRBV11-2; DNA: TGTGCCAGCAGGGTTCTGGCGGGAGCGGACATTCAGTACTTC; CDR3: CASRVLAGADIQYF